This T cell receptor beta chain was sequenced for a study of cytomegalovirus exposure and HLA in healthy donors. At the level of the study: In a previous analysis, 117 million unique TCR beta sequences were found from 170 million or so T cells. About 77 million unique TCRs from HLA-typed donors made up an early data release. Overall study findings and caveats: Cytomegalovirus status was reportedly diagnosed by the classifier with high sensitivity and specificity. Earlier analysis found most TCR beta V segments productive about 90% or about 30% of the time.

Concerning this clone itself: Its antigen is still unknown.

This PCR relied on a set of 60 Vbeta primers and 13 Jbeta primers. Only in-frame clones appear in the TCRdb table, and some are missing; sequencing was by immunoSEQ multiplex PCR. This sample yields approximately 110,000 clones, of which about 70% are seen a single time; roughly 3.2% belongs to the top ten. The TCR comes from a young man in good health and CMV-seronegative. Input material: PBMCs.

The CDR3 loop is CAISEVDEVNEQFF. The CDR3 DNA reads as TGTGCCATCAGTGAAGTTGATGAGGTAAATGAGCAGTTCTTC. The V and J genes are TRBV10-3 and TRBJ2-1, with D unresolved. The V gene's germline CDR1 is ENHRY and CDR2 SYGVKD. The CDR3 sequence is 14 residues long. The V end lost 3 bases, the J end lost 7 bases, and 13 bases lay between the germline ends.